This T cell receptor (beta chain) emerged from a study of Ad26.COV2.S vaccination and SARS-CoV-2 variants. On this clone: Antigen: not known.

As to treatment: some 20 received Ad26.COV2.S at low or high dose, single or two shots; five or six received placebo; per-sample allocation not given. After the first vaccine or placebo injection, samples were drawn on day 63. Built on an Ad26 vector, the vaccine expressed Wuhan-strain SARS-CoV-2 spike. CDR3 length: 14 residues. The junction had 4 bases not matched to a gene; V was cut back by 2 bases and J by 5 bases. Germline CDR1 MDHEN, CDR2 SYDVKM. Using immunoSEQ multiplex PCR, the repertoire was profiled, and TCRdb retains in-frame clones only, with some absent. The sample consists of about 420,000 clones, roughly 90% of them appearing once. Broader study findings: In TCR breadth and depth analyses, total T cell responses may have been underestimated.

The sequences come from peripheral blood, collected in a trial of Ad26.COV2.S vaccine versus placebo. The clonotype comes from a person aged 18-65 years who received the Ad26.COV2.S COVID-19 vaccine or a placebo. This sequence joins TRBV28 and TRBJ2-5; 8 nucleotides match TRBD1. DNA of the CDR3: TGTGCCAGCAGTTTACAGGGGGCCTATGAGACCCAGTACTTC. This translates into CASSLQGAYETQYF.